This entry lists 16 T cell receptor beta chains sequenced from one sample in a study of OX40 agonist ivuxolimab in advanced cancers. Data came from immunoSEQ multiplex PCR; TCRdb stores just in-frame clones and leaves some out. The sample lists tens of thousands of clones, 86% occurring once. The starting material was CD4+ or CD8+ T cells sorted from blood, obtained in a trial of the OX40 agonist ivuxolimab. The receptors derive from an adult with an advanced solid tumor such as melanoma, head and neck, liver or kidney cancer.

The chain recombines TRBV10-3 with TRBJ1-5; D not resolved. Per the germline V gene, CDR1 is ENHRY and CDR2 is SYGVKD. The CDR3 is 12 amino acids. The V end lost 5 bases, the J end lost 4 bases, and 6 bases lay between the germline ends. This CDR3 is CAISPRNQPQHF. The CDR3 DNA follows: TGTGCCATCAGTCCGCGAAATCAGCCCCAGCATTTT.

The CDR3 is CASSPVTSGLFEQFF. The CDR3 region has the DNA TGTGCCAGCAGCCCAGTGACTAGCGGCCTTTTTGAGCAGTTCTTC. The chain is built from TRBV7-9 and TRBJ2-1; 9 bases are a match to TRBD2. CDR1 SEHNR and CDR2 FQNEAQ come from the germline V gene (reference sequence). The CDR3 extends over 15 amino acids. With 5 bases clipped from V and 9 bases from J, the junction kept 11 bases outside the gene matches. The variable domain in full, completed from reference TRBV7-9 and TRBJ2-1, reads DTGVSQNPRHKITKRGQNVTFRCDPISEHNRLYWYRQTLGQGPEFLTYFQNEAQLEKSRLLSDRFSAERPKGSFSTLEIQRTEQGDSAMYLCASSPVTSGLFEQFFGPGTRLTVL.

The CDR3 DNA reads as TGTGCCAGCAGCCAAAAGGGGTTTTTTTTAGTGATGGTTGGCTACACCTTC. It specifies CASSQKGFFLVMVGYTF. The gene calls are TRBV14 and TRBJ1-2; D possibly corresponds to TRBD1 (5 bases). Germline CDR1 SGHDN, CDR2 FVKESK. There are 17 residues in the CDR3. The V end was cut by 2 bases, the J end by 7 bases, with 23 bases between.

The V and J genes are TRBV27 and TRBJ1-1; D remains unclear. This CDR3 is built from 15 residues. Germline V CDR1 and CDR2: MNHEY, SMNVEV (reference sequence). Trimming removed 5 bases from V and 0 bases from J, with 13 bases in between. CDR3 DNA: TGTGCCAGCAGTGCCACAAGGTCCTTGAACACTGAAGCTTTCTTT. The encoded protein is CASSATRSLNTEAFF.

The CDR3 DNA follows: TGTGCCAGCAGCTTAAGCCTGGGGCGCATCACTGAAGCTTTCTTT. Translated: CASSLSLGRITEAFF. The chain combines TRBV13 with TRBJ1-1; possible D gene TRBD1, 5 bases. There are 15 residues in the CDR3. Germline CDR1 PRHDT, CDR2 FYEKMQ (reference sequence). Trimming removed 2 bases from V and 4 bases from J, with 14 bases in between.

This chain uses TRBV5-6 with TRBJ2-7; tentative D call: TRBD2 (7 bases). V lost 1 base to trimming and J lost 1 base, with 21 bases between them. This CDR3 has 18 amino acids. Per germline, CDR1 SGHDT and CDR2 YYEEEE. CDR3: CASSLWRGGASPSYEQYF. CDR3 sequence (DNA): TGTGCCAGCAGCTTGTGGAGGGGGGGAGCAAGCCCTTCCTACGAGCAGTACTTC.

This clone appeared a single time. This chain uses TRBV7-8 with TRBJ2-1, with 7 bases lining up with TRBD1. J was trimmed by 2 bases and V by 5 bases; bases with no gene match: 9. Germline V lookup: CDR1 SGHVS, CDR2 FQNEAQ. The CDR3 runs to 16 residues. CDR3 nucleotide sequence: TGTGCCAGCAGCCCCATTCGGGACAGACCCTACAATGAGCAGTTCTTC. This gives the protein CASSPIRDRPYNEQFF.

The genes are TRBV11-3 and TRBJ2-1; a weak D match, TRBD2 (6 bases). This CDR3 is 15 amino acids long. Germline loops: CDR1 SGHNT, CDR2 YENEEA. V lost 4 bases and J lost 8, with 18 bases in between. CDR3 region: CASSYRDSQIHEQFF. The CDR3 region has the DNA TGTGCCAGCAGCTACCGGGACTCTCAGATCCATGAGCAGTTCTTC.

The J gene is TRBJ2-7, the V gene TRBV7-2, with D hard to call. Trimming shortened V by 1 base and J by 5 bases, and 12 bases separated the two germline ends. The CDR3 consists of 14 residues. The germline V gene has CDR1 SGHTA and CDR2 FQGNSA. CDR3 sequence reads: CASSLGNRLDEQYF. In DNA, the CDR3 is TGTGCCAGCAGCTTAGGAAATAGGCTTGACGAGCAGTACTTC.

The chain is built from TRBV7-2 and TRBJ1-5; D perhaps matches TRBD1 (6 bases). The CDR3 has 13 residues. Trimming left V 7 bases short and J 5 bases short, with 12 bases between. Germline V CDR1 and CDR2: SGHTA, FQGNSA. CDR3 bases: TGTGCCAGCACCACAGGGCCGTATCAGCCCCAGCATTTT. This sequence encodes CASTTGPYQPQHF.

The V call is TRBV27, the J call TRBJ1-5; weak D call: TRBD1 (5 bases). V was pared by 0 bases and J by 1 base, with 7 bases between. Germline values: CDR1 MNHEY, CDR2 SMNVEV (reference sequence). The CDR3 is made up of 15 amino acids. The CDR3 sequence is CASSLSDRSNQPQHF. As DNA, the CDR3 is TGTGCCAGCAGTTTATCCGACAGAAGCAATCAGCCCCAGCATTTT.

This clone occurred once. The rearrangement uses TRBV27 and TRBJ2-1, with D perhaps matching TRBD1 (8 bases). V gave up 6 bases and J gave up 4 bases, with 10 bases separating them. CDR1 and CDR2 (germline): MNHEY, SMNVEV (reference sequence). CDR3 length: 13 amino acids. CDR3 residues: CASRQGGYNEQFF. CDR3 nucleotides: TGTGCCAGCAGACAGGGGGGGTACAATGAGCAGTTCTTC.

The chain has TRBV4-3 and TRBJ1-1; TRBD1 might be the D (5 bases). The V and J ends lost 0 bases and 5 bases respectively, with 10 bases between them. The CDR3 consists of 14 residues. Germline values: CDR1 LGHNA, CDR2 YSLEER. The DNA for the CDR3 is TGCGCCAGCAGCCAAGATTGGGGGGGGACTGAAGCTTTCTTT. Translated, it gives CASSQDWGGTEAFF.

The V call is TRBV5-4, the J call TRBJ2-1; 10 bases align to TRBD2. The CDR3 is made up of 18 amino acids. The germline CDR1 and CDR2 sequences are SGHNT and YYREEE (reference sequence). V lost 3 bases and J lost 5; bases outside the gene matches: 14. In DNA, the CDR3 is TGTGCCAGCAGCTCGTTAGCGGGGGGCAGCGGAGTGGACAATGAGCAGTTCTTC. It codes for CASSSLAGGSGVDNEQFF.

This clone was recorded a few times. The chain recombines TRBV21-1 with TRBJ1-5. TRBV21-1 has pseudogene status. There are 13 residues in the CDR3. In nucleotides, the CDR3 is TGTGCCAGCAGCAAAGCTTGGAGTCAGCCCCAGCATTTT. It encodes CASSKAWSQPQHF.

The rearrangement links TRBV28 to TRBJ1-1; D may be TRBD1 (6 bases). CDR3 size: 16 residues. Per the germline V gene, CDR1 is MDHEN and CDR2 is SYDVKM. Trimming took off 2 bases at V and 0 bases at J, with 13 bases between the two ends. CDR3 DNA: TGTGCCAGCAGTTTAAAATTCAGGGGAATGAACACTGAAGCTTTCTTT. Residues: CASSLKFRGMNTEAFF.